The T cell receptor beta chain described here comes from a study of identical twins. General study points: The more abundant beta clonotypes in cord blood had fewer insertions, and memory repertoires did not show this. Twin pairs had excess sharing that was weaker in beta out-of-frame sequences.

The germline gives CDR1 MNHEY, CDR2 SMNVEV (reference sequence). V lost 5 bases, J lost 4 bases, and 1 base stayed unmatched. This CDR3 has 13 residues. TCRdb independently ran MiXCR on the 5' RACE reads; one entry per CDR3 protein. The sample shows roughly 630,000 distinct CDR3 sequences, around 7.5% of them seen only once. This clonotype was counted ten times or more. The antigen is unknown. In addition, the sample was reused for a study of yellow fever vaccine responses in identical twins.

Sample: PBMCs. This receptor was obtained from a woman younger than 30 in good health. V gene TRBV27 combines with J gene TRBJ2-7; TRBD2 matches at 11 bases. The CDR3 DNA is TGTGCCAGCAGTCTAGCGGGGGGTTACGAGCAGTACGTC. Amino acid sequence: CASSLAGGYEQYV.